The 9 T cell receptor beta chains below come from one sample, sequenced in a study of control samples from healthy donors and cancer patients. Here immunoSEQ multiplex PCR was the method, and the copy in TCRdb shows in-frame clones only, minus some. Among approximately 230,000 clones listed, about four fifths were seen once. The sequenced sample consisted of PBMCs. The source is a woman between 55 and 75 years old with lung cancer.

The V and J genes are TRBV19 and TRBJ2-2; D is possibly TRBD2 (5 bases). V lost 10 bases and J lost 5, with 11 bases in between. The CDR3 is 12 residues long. Germline V gives CDR1 LNHDA, CDR2 SQIVND (reference sequence). The CDR3 is CATWEFTGELFF. CDR3 coding DNA: TGTGCCACATGGGAGTTTACCGGGGAGCTGTTTTTT.

The J gene is TRBJ2-5, the V gene TRBV4-1; D perhaps matches TRBD1 (6 bases). Germline CDR1 MGHRA, CDR2 YSYEKL. The germline V and J ends were trimmed by 0 bases and 5 bases, with 10 bases remaining between them. The CDR3 covers 14 residues. The CDR3: CASSQDTGSETQYF. The DNA of the CDR3 is TGCGCCAGCAGCCAAGATACAGGGAGTGAGACCCAGTACTTC.

This clone occurred once. This chain links TRBV25-1 with TRBJ2-2, with 9 bases matching TRBD1. Germline-derived CDR1 and CDR2 are MGHDK and SYGVNS. The CDR3 is made up of 15 amino acids. Trimming took 8 bases from V and 2 from J; bases not matched to a gene: 6. In nucleotides, the CDR3 is TGTGCCAGCGGCCCGGGACAGGGAAACACCGGGGAGCTGTTTTTT. Translating it yields CASGPGQGNTGELFF.

The V call is TRBV6-5, the J call TRBJ1-2; no clear D. The CDR3 is 14 amino acids. The ends were cut back, 2 bases at V and 6 bases at J, with 13 bases in the middle. Per the germline V gene, CDR1 is MNHEY and CDR2 is SVGAGI. CDR3 in amino acids: CASSYDRKQNGYTF. CDR3 nucleotide sequence: TGTGCCAGCAGTTACGATCGGAAGCAGAATGGCTACACCTTC.

The chain links TRBV10-3 to TRBJ1-4, with 9 bases that match TRBD1. Germline values: CDR1 ENHRY, CDR2 SYGVKD. The CDR3 sequence is 14 residues long. The V gene end was trimmed by 3 bases and the J gene end by 6 bases; junction bases not matched to a gene: 2. CDR3 coding DNA: TGTGCCATCAGTGAAAGGGACAGGGATGAAAAACTGTTTTTT. It encodes CAISERDRDEKLFF.

The chain is built from TRBV25-1 and TRBJ2-3; D remains ambiguous. Germline lookup yields CDR1 MGHDK and CDR2 SYGVNS. The germline V and J ends were trimmed by 5 bases and 0 bases, with 6 bases remaining between them. CDR3 length equals 13 residues. The DNA of the CDR3 is TGTGCCAGCAGTCCAGAAAGCACAGATACGCAGTATTTT. Encoded protein: CASSPESTDTQYF.

This clone showed up just once. This rearrangement joins TRBV2 to TRBJ2-7; 7 bases agree with TRBD1. With 8 bases clipped from V and 0 bases from J, the junction kept 7 bases outside the gene matches. Looked up from germline, CDR1 is SNHLY and CDR2 is FYNNEI. This CDR3 region has 14 residues. DNA of the CDR3: TGTGCCAGCCAGTTTGGGACAGTCTCCTACGAGCAGTACTTC. Its translation is CASQFGTVSYEQYF.

The chain employs TRBV5-1 and TRBJ2-7, with TRBD1 as a possible D gene (5 bases). The CDR3 sequence is 16 residues long. Per germline, CDR1 SGHRS and CDR2 YFSETQ. Trimming left V 4 bases short and J 0 bases short, with 17 bases between. Written as DNA, the CDR3 is TGCGCCAGCAGCCCGAGAGTCCCAGGGCTCTCCTACGAGCAGTACTTC. Its translation: CASSPRVPGLSYEQYF.

The table lists this clone with a few counts. At one of its ends the junction is not consistent with the germline gene, which may arise from a read error. The genes are TRBV6-6 and TRBJ2-2; D unresolved. There are 12 residues in the CDR3. Germline V lookup: CDR1 MNHNY, CDR2 SVGAGI (reference sequence). The CDR3 DNA reads as TGTGCCAGCAATTACCACACCGGGGAGCTGTTTTTT. This encodes CASNYHTGELFF.